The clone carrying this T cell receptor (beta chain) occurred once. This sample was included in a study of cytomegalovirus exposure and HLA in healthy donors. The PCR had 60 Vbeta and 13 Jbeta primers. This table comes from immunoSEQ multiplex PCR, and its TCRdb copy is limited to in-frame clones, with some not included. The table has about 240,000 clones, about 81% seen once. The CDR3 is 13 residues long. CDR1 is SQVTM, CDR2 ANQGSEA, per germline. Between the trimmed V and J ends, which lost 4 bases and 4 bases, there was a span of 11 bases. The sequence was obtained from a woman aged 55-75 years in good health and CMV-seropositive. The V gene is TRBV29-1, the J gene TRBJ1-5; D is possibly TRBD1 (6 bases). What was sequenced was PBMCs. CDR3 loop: CSVVMGQNQPQHF. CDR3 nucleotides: TGCAGCGTTGTTATGGGACAAAATCAGCCCCAGCATTTT.